One sample yielded the 2 T cell receptor beta chains listed below, sequenced in a study of cytomegalovirus exposure and HLA in healthy donors. Profiled with immunoSEQ multiplex PCR; TCRdb holds only in-frame clones, not every one. The sample lists about 160,000 clones; roughly 80% were seen once. The specimen was PBMCs. The receptor set was obtained from a man aged 30 to 39 in good health and CMV-seropositive.

The rearrangement uses TRBV4-1 and TRBJ2-7, with D uncertain. Between the trimmed V and J ends, which lost 0 bases and 3 bases, there was a span of 12 bases. CDR1 and CDR2 from the germline V gene are MGHRA and YSYEKL. The CDR3 contains 15 residues. CDR3 bases: TGCGCCAGCAGCCAAGATATACAGTTAAACTACGAGCAGTACTTC. It specifies CASSQDIQLNYEQYF.

J is TRBJ2-3 and V is TRBV7-2, with 8 positions matching TRBD1. The junction had 10 bases not matched to a gene; V was cut back by 1 base and J by 7 bases. CDR3 length: 16 amino acids. The germline V gene encodes CDR1 SGHTA and CDR2 FQGNSA. The CDR3: CASSLEWRTGWNTQYF. The CDR3 DNA reads TGTGCCAGCAGCTTAGAGTGGCGGACAGGGTGGAATACGCAGTATTTT.